This paragraph reports one T cell receptor (beta chain). The antigen is unknown. It was via CD45RO/CCR7/CD25/CD127/CD95/CD27 that CD4+ naive, central memory, regulatory and stem cell-like memory cells were sorted. Sorted populations all had greater than 98% purity. Expressed TCRB transcripts were sequenced after all isolated RNA was converted to cDNA. Naive, central memory and regulatory T cell samples averaged about 3.57 million reads. The data were produced by immunoSEQ multiplex PCR, yet TCRdb's version contains in-frame clones alone and is incomplete. The sample records hundreds of thousands of clones, roughly 13% being singletons. The sample is drawn from a study of beta chain features in type 1 diabetes. Study-level points and caveats: Possible PCR preference for shorter templates applied equally to patients and controls. Shorter TCRB CDR3s, moderately but significantly so, marked every one of the four CD4+ subsets in Type 1 diabetes patients.

The V end was cut by 6 bases, the J end by 5 bases, with 10 bases between. The length of the CDR3 is 12 residues. The germline gives CDR1 SNHLY, CDR2 FYNNEI. This clonotype originated in a man aged 18 to 29 with type 1 diabetes. The chain employs TRBV2 and TRBJ2-5; tentative D call: TRBD1 (5 bases). Sequences were obtained from naive CD4+ T cells from blood. This chain's CDR3 is CASRQEGETQYF. The CDR3 coding sequence is TGTGCCAGCAGACAGGAAGGGGAGACCCAGTACTTC.